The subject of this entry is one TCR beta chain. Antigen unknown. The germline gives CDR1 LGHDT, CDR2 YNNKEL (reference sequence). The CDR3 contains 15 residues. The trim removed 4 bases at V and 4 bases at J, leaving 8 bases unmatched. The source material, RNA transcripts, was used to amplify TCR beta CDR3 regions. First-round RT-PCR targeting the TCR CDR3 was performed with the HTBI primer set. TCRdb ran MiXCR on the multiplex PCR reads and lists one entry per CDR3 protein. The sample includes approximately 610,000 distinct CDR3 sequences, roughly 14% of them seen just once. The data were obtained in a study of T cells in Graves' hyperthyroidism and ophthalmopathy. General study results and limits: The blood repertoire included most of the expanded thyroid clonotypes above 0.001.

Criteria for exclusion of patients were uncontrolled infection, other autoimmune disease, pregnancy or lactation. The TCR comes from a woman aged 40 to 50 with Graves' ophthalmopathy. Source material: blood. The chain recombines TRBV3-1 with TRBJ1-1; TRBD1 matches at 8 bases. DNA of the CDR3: TGTGCCAGCAGCCCCCTGGACAGGGCTGGCACTGAAGCTTTCTTT. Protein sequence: CASSPLDRAGTEAFF. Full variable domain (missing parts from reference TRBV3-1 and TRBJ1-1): DTAVSQTPKYLVTQMGNDKSIKCEQNLGHDTMYWYKQDSKKFLKIMFSYNNKELIINETVPNRFSPKSPDKAHLNLHINSLELGDSAVYFCASSPLDRAGTEAFFGQGTRLTVV.